Following are 21 T cell receptor beta chains from one sample sequenced in a study of T-cell memory formation after mild COVID-19. TCRdb reprocessed the 5' RACE reads via MiXCR and lists one record per CDR3 protein. Among a few hundred thousand distinct CDR3 sequences listed, about 23% were seen once. Sequenced sample: PBMCs or a T cell subset sorted from them (not recorded which). Every receptor here comes from an adult woman who had mild COVID-19 (a few samples of this study predate the infection). Cell type and time point are not known.

CDR3 DNA sequence: TGTGCCAGCAGCTGGCGGGTCGAGCAGTTCTTC. This encodes CASSWRVEQFF. This chain uses TRBV5-6 with TRBJ2-1, with D tentatively TRBD2 (5 bases). In germline, CDR1 is SGHDT, CDR2 YYEEEE. The CDR3 spans 11 residues. V was trimmed by 3 bases and J by 10 bases, leaving 8 bases between them.

This clonotype was observed at least ten times. The chain is built from TRBV7-2 and TRBJ2-3; TRBD2 matches 12 bases. CDR3 size: 16 residues. Unmatched junction bases numbered 4, after V lost 1 base and J lost 5 bases. Germline CDR1 and CDR2: SGHTA and FQGNSA. For the CDR3, the DNA is TGTGCCAGCAGCTTAGGACTAGCGGGGGTCCTAGATACGCAGTATTTT. This gives the protein CASSLGLAGVLDTQYF.

This chain uses TRBV4-3 with TRBJ2-1, with 11 bases lining up with TRBD2. V was pared by 0 bases and J by 9 bases, with 16 bases of the junction left unmatched. Looked up from germline, CDR1 is LGHNA and CDR2 is YSLEER. The CDR3 consists of 19 residues. The CDR3 loop is CASSQDLIPGTSGRVEQFF. The DNA of the CDR3 is TGCGCCAGCAGCCAAGATTTGATCCCCGGGACTAGCGGCAGGGTTGAGCAGTTCTTC.

This clonotype showed up just a few times. This rearrangement joins TRBV7-2 to TRBJ2-3; D may be TRBD2 (6 bases). This CDR3 is 17 amino acids long. Germline lookup yields CDR1 SGHTA and CDR2 FQGNSA. V shed 5 bases and J shed 0 bases, with 18 bases lying between them. The CDR3 protein is CASSPWAGLTSTDTQYF. For the CDR3, the DNA is TGTGCCAGCAGCCCCTGGGCGGGGCTTACTAGCACAGATACGCAGTATTTT.

The chain uses TRBV6-5 and TRBJ2-5, with unresolved D. Per the germline V gene, CDR1 is MNHEY and CDR2 is SVGAGI. The V end lost 5 bases, the J end lost 2 bases, and 9 bases lay between the germline ends. This CDR3 has 13 amino acids. CDR3 bases: TGTGCCAGCAGTGAGACACTACAAGAGACCCAGTACTTC. Translation: CASSETLQETQYF.

In this sample, this clonotype turned up a few times. V is TRBV18 and J is TRBJ1-1; D gene unclear. This CDR3 has 12 residues. The V gene's germline CDR1 is KGHSH and CDR2 LQKENI. V lost 5 bases, J lost 4 bases, and 8 bases lay in between. In DNA form, the CDR3 reads TGTGCCAGCTCAGGCCGGACCACTGAAGCTTTCTTT. Its protein is CASSGRTTEAFF.

This clonotype has just a few counts. V and J are TRBV9 and TRBJ2-3; D not certain. Germline CDR1 reads SGDLS; CDR2 reads YYNGEE. Trimming stripped 0 bases from V and 2 bases from J, with 13 bases between. This CDR3 comprises 16 residues. CDR3 region: CASSVGVGIPTDTQYF. The CDR3 nucleotides read TGTGCCAGCAGCGTAGGCGTAGGGATACCCACAGATACGCAGTATTTT.

The gene calls are TRBV20-1 and TRBJ2-2; either TRBD1 or TRBD2 may fit D (7 bases each). Germline lookup yields CDR1 DFQATT and CDR2 SNEGSKA (reference sequence). The CDR3 has 14 amino acids. Deletions cut 5 bases from V and 5 bases from J, with 15 bases between. The chain's CDR3 is CSAPSGGGTGELFF. The CDR3 DNA sequence: TGCAGTGCTCCTTCAGGGGGGGGTACCGGGGAGCTGTTTTTT.

This clonotype was detected only a few times. The chain recombines TRBV6-2 or TRBV6-3 with TRBJ2-2; TRBD2 matches 13 bases. CDR1 is MNHEY, CDR2 SVGEGT, per germline. CDR3 length: 16 residues. V was clipped by 6 bases and J by 7 bases; unmatched bases: 8. The CDR3 loop is CASSRGLAGTVGELFF. CDR3 coding DNA: TGTGCCAGCAGCCGGGGACTAGCGGGAACGGTCGGGGAGCTGTTTTTT.

In this sample, this clonotype turned up a few times. The chain joins TRBV12-3 or TRBV12-4 to TRBJ1-1, with TRBD1 matching over 7 bases. Trimming took 5 bases from V and 2 from J; bases not matched to a gene: 5. The CDR3 loop spans 14 amino acids. The CDR3 bases are TGTGCCAGCAGTCGCACAGGGGTAAACACTGAAGCTTTCTTT. It yields the protein CASSRTGVNTEAFF.

This clonotype came up many times. The rearrangement links TRBV24-1 to TRBJ2-5; 14 nucleotides match TRBD2. The junction had 6 bases not matched to a gene; V was cut back by 5 bases and J by 5 bases. CDR1 is KGHDR and CDR2 is SFDVKD in the germline V gene. The CDR3 runs to 16 residues. CDR3 coding DNA: TGTGCCACCAGTGCCGGGACTAGCGGGGGTTTTGAGACCCAGTACTTC. Its translation is CATSAGTSGGFETQYF.

This clonotype was seen only a few times. The V and J genes are TRBV6-2 or TRBV6-3 and TRBJ2-7; TRBD2 agrees at 7 bases. Trimming removed 0 bases from V and 5 bases from J; junction bases left unmatched: 10. Germline assignment: CDR1 MNHEY and CDR2 SVGEGT. The CDR3 consists of 16 residues. The CDR3: CASSYSTAGVYHEQYF. The CDR3 nucleotides are TGTGCCAGCAGTTACTCGACGGCGGGAGTCTACCACGAGCAGTACTTC.

The rearrangement uses TRBV9 and TRBJ2-1, with D perhaps TRBD2 (6 bases). The CDR3 has 15 residues. CDR1 is SGDLS and CDR2 is YYNGEE in the germline V gene. Trimming stripped 4 bases from V and 5 bases from J, with 16 bases between. The CDR3 sequence: CASSPPGLGDNEQFF. CDR3 sequence (DNA): TGTGCCAGCAGCCCACCGGGACTCGGGGACAATGAGCAGTTCTTC.

This clonotype was seen a handful of times. This chain uses TRBV6-5 with TRBJ2-1; 15 nucleotides match TRBD2. Germline V gene lookup returns CDR1 MNHEY and CDR2 SVGAGI. The V and J ends lost 2 bases and 7 bases, in that order; junction bases with no gene match: 6. This CDR3 contains 17 residues. The CDR3 DNA follows: TGTGCCAGCAGTTACCCCCGGACTAGCGGGAGGGATAATGAGCAGTTCTTC. It specifies CASSYPRTSGRDNEQFF.

V is TRBV5-1 and J is TRBJ2-2; unclear D gene. The CDR3 extends over 14 amino acids. V shed 5 bases and J shed 0 bases, with 8 bases lying between them. Germline V gene data show CDR1 as SGHRS and CDR2 as YFSETQ. The CDR3 DNA sequence: TGCGCCAGCAGTTACGATACGAACACCGGGGAGCTGTTTTTT. It translates to CASSYDTNTGELFF.

The table lists this clonotype with a few counts. The chain combines TRBV20-1 with TRBJ2-2, with 10 bases identical to TRBD2. V shed 8 bases, J shed 6 bases, and the junction held 12 bases outside the gene matches. CDR3 length: 15 residues. In germline, CDR1 is DFQATT, CDR2 SNEGSKA (reference sequence). CDR3 bases: TGCAGTACTCGGACTAGCGGAGGGGGGGCCGGGGAGCTGTTTTTT. It specifies CSTRTSGGGAGELFF.

This clonotype has just a few counts. The chain couples TRBV20-1 to TRBJ2-7; D may be TRBD1 or TRBD2 (5 bases each). From germline, CDR1 is DFQATT and CDR2 SNEGSKA (reference sequence). CDR3 length: 13 amino acids. Trimming stripped 3 bases from V and 0 bases from J, with 9 bases between. The CDR3 nucleotides are TGCAGTGCTAGCCGGGGCAGCTCCTACGAGCAGTACTTC. This gives the protein CSASRGSSYEQYF.

The CDR3 bases are TGCGCCAGCAGCTTGGGTGGTGGGATCACAGATACGCAGTATTTT. It is translated as CASSLGGGITDTQYF. The chain combines TRBV5-1 with TRBJ2-3; no clear D gene. The CDR3 has 15 residues. The germline CDR1 and CDR2 sequences are SGHRS and YFSETQ. The V and J ends lost 0 bases and 2 bases respectively, with 10 bases between them.

This clonotype was seen a few times. This sequence joins TRBV24-1 and TRBJ1-1, with D unresolved. V was shortened by 1 base and J by 0 bases, with 8 bases between the two germline ends. The CDR3 loop spans 15 amino acids. CDR1 is KGHDR and CDR2 is SFDVKD in the germline V gene. CDR3: CATSDLEGMNTEAFF. In DNA form, the CDR3 reads TGTGCCACCAGTGATTTAGAGGGTATGAACACTGAAGCTTTCTTT.

The chain has TRBV7-9 and TRBJ2-1, with TRBD2 identical over 16 bases. The germline gives CDR1 SEHNR, CDR2 FQNEAQ (reference sequence). The CDR3 covers 16 residues. J lost 10 bases, V lost 4 bases, and 7 bases had no gene match. The CDR3 here is CASSYQGLAGGGEQFF. CDR3 in DNA: TGTGCCAGCAGCTACCAGGGACTAGCGGGAGGGGGGGAGCAGTTCTTC.

This clonotype was recorded a few times. This sequence joins TRBV2 and TRBJ1-1, with 7 nucleotides matching TRBD1. CDR3 length equals 14 residues. The germline gives CDR1 SNHLY, CDR2 FYNNEI. After removal of 1 base from V and 7 bases from J, the junction contained 6 bases not matched to a gene. CDR3 nucleotide sequence: TGTGCCAGCAGTGAAGAGGGGGCTCGGGGTGAAGCTTTCTTT. It encodes CASSEEGARGEAFF.